Listed below are T cell receptor beta chains from one sample, sequenced in a study of CD8 T cells in Susac syndrome. MiXCR was run by TCRdb on the immunoSEQ multiplex PCR reads, yielding one entry per CDR3 protein. The sample holds about 120,000 distinct CDR3 sequences, roughly 94% seen once. Sequences were obtained from CD8+ T cells from PBMCs. These receptor sequences come from a human donor with Susac syndrome. Each CDR3 is given with its conserved first and last residue. The D gene is left open where the match is weak.

TRBJ1-1	TRBV11-2	.	CASSLVPATGPFGEAFF
TRBJ1-2	TRBV6-1	TRBD1	CASAPGQIAMNYGYTF
TRBJ2-5	TRBV21-1	.	CASSNQSRGREETQYF
TRBJ2-1	TRBV5-1	.	CASSLLPYNEQFF
TRBJ1-6	TRBV6-5	.	CASSYGGDDSPLHF
TRBJ2-1	TRBV7-2	TRBD2	CASSSRGGNYNEQFF
TRBJ1-2	TRBV7-8	TRBD1	CASSTDRGANYGYTF
TRBJ2-7	TRBV19	.	CASSSRTQGYEQYF
TRBJ2-2	TRBV27	TRBD2	CASSYTGGAGELFF
TRBJ1-2	TRBV29-1	TRBD1	CSVGNFDSRDRTRGSVYGYTF
TRBJ1-1	TRBV29-1	.	CSAKGGTEAFF
TRBJ2-7	TRBV27	TRBD1	CATSGTGAYEQYF
TRBJ1-1	TRBV2	.	CASHGLARLNTEAFF
TRBJ2-7	TRBV15	TRBD1	CATSTGTGYYEQYF
TRBJ2-7	TRBV29-1	TRBD1	CSVIDRGGEQYF
TRBJ2-7	TRBV6-2/TRBV6-3	TRBD1	CASTGQVDEQYF